These 4 T cell receptor beta chains were sequenced from one sample in a study of blood T cell repertoires in COVID-19. Sequencing used immunoSEQ multiplex PCR; TCRdb keeps in-frame clones, though not all of them. The repertoire consists of 140,000 or so clones, with 70% to 85% occurring once and the leading ten covering 9.5% to 13%. The specimen was peripheral blood. The receptors come from a man aged 55 to 69 with active or convalescent COVID-19.

The chain joins TRBV7-2 to TRBJ2-5, with unresolved D. The CDR3 has 14 amino acids. Germline V gives CDR1 SGHTA, CDR2 FQGNSA. V was trimmed by 5 bases and J by 1 base, leaving 11 bases between them. The CDR3 loop reads CASSPPSVQETQYF. The CDR3 nucleotides read TGTGCCAGCAGCCCTCCCTCGGTCCAAGAGACCCAGTACTTC.

The gene calls are TRBV19 and TRBJ1-2, with 7 bases fitting TRBD1. The CDR3 is 13 amino acids. Trimming at V came to 6 bases and at J to 4 bases, leaving 5 bases not matched to a gene. CDR1 is LNHDA, CDR2 SQIVND, per germline (reference sequence). CDR3 loop: CASSIGTVYGYTF. The CDR3 bases are TGTGCCAGTAGCATCGGGACAGTCTATGGCTACACCTTC.

This chain connects TRBV7-2 to TRBJ1-1; D remains ambiguous. The CDR3 has 15 amino acids. Germline V gene lookup returns CDR1 SGHTA and CDR2 FQGNSA. The V end was cut by 5 bases, the J end by 2 bases, with 15 bases between. The DNA of the CDR3 is TGTGCCAGCAGCCCTCGGAGCGAACTAAACACTGAAGCTTTCTTT. This codes for CASSPRSELNTEAFF.

V usage is TRBV18 and J usage is TRBJ2-5, with unresolved D. Trimming removed 0 bases from V and 2 bases from J, with 10 bases in between. The germline V gene encodes CDR1 KGHSH and CDR2 LQKENI. The CDR3 has 15 residues. The CDR3 bases are TGTGCCAGCTCACCACCGAACACAGCTCAAGAGACCCAGTACTTC. Protein sequence: CASSPPNTAQETQYF.